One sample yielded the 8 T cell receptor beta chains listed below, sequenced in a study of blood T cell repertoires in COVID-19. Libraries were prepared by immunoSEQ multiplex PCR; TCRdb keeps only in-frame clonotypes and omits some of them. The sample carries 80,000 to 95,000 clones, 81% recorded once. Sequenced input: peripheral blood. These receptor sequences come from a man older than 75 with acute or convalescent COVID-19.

The CDR3 region is CASSSHNQPQHF. The DNA of the CDR3 is TGTGCCAGCAGTTCACACAATCAGCCCCAGCATTTT. The chain employs TRBV28 and TRBJ1-5; D is unresolved. Germline V CDR1 and CDR2: MDHEN, SYDVKM. V was shortened by 4 bases and J by 3 bases, with 4 bases between the two germline ends. The CDR3 is made up of 12 amino acids.

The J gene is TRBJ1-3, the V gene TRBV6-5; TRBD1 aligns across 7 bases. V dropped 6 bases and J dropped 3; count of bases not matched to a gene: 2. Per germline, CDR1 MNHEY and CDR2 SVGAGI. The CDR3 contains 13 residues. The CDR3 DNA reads TGTGCCAGCAGGTACAGGGGTGGAAACACCATATATTTT. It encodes CASRYRGGNTIYF.

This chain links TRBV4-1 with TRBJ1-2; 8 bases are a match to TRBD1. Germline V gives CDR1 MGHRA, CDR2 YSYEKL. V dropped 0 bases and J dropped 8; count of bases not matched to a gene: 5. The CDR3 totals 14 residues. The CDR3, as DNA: TGCGCCAGCAGCCAAGATCCCAGGGGGCACGGCTACACCTTC. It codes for CASSQDPRGHGYTF.

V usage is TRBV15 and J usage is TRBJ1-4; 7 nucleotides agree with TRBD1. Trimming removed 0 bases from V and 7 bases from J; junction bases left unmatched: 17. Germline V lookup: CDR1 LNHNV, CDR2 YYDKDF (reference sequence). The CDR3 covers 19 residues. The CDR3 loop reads CATSRDRTGSGRMSEKLFF. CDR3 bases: TGTGCCACCAGCAGAGATAGGACAGGAAGCGGCAGGATGAGTGAAAAACTGTTTTTT. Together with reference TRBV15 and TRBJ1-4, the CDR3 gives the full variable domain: DAMVIQNPRYQVTQFGKPVTLSCSQTLNHNVMYWYQQKSSQAPKLLFHYYDKDFNNEADTPDNFQSRRPNTSFCFLDIRSPGLGDTAMYLCATSRDRTGSGRMSEKLFFGSGTQLSVL.

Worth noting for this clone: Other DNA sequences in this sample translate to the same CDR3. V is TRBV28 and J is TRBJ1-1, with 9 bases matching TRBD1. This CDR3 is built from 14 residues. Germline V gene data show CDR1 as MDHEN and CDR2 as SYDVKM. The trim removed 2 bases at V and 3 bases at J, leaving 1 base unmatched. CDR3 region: CASSLGQGYTEAFF. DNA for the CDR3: TGTGCCAGCAGTTTAGGACAGGGGTACACTGAAGCTTTCTTT.

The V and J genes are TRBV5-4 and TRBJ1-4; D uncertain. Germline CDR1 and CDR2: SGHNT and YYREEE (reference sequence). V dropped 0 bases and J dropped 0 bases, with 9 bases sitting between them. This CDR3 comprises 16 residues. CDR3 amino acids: CASSLGAGATNEKLFF. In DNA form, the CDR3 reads TGTGCCAGCAGCTTGGGTGCCGGTGCAACTAATGAAAAACTGTTTTTT. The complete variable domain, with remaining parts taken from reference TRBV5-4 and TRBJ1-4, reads ETGVTQSPTHLIKTRGQQVTLRCSSQSGHNTVSWYQQALGQGPQFIFQYYREEENGRGNFPPRFSGLQFPNYSSELNVNALELDDSALYLCASSLGAGATNEKLFFGSGTQLSVL.

In DNA form, the CDR3 reads TGTGCCACCAGCGGACAGTACAATGAGCAGTTCTTC. Translated, it gives CATSGQYNEQFF. This chain joins TRBV24-1 and TRBJ2-1, with D maybe TRBD1 (6 bases). Per the germline V gene, CDR1 is KGHDR and CDR2 is SFDVKD. The CDR3 is made up of 12 amino acids. V shed 7 bases and J shed 4 bases, with 7 bases lying between them.

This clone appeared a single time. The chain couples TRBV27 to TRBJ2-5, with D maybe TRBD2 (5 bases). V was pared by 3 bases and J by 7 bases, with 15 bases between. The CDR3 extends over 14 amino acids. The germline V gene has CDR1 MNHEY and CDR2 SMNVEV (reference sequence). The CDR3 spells CASSFSGLLGTQYF. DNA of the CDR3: TGTGCCAGCAGTTTTTCGGGATTACTAGGGACCCAGTACTTC.